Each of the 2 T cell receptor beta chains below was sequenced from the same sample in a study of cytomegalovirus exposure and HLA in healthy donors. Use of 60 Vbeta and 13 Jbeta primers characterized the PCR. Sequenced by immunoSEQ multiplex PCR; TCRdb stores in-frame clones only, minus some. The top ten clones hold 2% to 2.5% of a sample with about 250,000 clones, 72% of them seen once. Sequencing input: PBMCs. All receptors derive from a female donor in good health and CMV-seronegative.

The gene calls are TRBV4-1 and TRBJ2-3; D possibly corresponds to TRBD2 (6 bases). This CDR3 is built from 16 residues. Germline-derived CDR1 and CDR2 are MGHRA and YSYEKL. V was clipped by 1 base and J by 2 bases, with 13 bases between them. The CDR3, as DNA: TGCGCCAGCAGCCAAGGGGCTAGCGCGAACACAGATACGCAGTATTTT. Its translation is CASSQGASANTDTQYF.

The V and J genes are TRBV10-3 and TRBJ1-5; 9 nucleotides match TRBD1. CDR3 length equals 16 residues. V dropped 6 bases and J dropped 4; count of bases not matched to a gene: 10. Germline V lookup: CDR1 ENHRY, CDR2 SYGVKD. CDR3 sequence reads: CAISLGSGQGNQPQHF. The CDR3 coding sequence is TGTGCCATCAGCTTGGGCTCGGGACAGGGAAATCAGCCCCAGCATTTT.